This T cell receptor (beta chain) was observed in a study of T-cell memory formation after mild COVID-19. V shed 6 bases and J 1 base; nucleotides not matched to a gene: 4. The CDR3 has 14 residues. Germline assignment: CDR1 SQVTM and CDR2 ANQGSEA. A single record per CDR3 protein comes from TCRdb applying MiXCR to the 5' RACE reads. The sample lists roughly 600,000 distinct CDR3 sequences; approximately 18% were seen once. This clonotype was detected ten times or more. Material: PBMCs or a T cell subset sorted from them (not recorded which). V is TRBV29-1 and J is TRBJ2-3, with 10 bases fitting TRBD2. This clonotype was sampled from an adult woman who had mild COVID-19 (a few samples of this study predate the infection). Cell type and time point are not known. The CDR3 loop is CSVPGTSGTDTQYF. The CDR3 DNA reads as TGCAGCGTCCCCGGGACTAGCGGCACAGATACGCAGTATTTT.